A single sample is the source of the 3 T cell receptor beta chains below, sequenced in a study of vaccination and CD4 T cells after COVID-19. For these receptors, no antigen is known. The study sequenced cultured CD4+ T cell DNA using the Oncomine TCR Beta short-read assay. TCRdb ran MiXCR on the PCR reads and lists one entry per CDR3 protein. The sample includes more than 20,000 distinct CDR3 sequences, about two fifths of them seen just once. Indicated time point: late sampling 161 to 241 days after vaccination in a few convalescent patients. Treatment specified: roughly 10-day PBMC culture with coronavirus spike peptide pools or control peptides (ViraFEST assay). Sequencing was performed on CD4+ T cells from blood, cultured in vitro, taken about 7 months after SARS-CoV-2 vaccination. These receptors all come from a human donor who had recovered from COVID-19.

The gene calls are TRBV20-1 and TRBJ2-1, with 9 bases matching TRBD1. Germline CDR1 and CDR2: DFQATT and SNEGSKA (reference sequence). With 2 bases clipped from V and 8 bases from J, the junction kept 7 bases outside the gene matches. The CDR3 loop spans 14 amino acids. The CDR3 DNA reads TGCAGTGCTAGATCGGGACAGGGAAGTGATGAGCAGTTCTTC. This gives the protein CSARSGQGSDEQFF.

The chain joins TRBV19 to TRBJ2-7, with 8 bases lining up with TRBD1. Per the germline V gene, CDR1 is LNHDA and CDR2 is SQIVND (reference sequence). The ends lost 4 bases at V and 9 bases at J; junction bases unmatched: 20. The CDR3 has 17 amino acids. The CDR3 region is CASSTPQGTGQGGRQYF. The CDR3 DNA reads TGTGCCAGTAGTACGCCTCAGGGGACAGGTCAAGGAGGGAGGCAGTACTTC.

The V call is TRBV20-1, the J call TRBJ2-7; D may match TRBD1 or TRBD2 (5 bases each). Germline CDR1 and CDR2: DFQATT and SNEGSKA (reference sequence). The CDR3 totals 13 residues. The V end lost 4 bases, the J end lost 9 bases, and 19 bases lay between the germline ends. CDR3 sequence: CSAKKMGPSGQYF. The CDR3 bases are TGCAGTGCTAAGAAGATGGGACCTTCTGGGCAGTACTTC.